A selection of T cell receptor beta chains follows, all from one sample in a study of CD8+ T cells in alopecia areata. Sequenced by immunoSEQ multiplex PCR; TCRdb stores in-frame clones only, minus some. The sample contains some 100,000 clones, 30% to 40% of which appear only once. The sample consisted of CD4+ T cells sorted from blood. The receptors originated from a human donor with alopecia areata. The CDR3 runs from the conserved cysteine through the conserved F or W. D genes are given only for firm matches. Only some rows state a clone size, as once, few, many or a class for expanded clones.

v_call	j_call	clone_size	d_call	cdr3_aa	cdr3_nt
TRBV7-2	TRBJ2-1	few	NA	CASSPGHHRRGYNEQFF	TGTGCCAGCAGCCCGGGACATCATAGAAGGGGGTACAATGAGCAGTTCTTC
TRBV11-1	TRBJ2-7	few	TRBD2	CASSLVVTSGNGEQYF	TGTGCCAGCAGCTTAGTTGTGACTAGCGGGAACGGCGAGCAGTACTTC
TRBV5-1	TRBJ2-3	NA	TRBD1	CASRPTGGTDTQYF	TGCGCCAGCAGACCTACAGGGGGCACAGATACGCAGTATTTT
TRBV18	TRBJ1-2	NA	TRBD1	CASSAPGQANGYTF	TGTGCCAGCTCAGCGCCGGGACAGGCAAATGGCTACACCTTC
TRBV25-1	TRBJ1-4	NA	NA	CASSLNEKLFF	TGTGCCAGCAGCCTGAATGAAAAACTGTTTTTT
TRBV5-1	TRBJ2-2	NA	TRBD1	CASSPQGVAGELFF	TGCGCCAGCAGCCCGCAGGGGGTGGCCGGGGAGCTGTTTTTT
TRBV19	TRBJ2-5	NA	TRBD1	CTTLYTGTGGETQYF	TGTACCACCTTATACACCGGGACAGGGGGAGAGACCCAGTACTTC
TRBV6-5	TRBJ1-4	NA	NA	CASSSPRVSREKLFF	TGTGCCAGCAGTTCCCCCAGGGTATCGAGAGAAAAACTGTTTTTT
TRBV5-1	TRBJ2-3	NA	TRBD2	CASSPRGEFTDTQYF	TGCGCCAGCAGCCCACGGGGGGAATTCACAGATACGCAGTATTTT
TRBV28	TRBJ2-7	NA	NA	CASSFGIWGTYEQYF	TGTGCCAGCAGTTTTGGGATATGGGGCACTTACGAGCAGTACTTC
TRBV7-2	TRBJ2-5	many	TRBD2	CASSFPGGRSQETQYF	TGTGCCAGCAGCTTTCCGGGCGGGAGGAGTCAAGAGACCCAGTACTTC
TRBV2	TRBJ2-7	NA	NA	CASSGTAISYEQYF	TGTGCCAGCAGTGGGACAGCGATCTCCTACGAGCAGTACTTC
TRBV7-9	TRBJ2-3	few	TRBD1	CASSLWTGSPDTQYF	TGTGCCAGCAGCTTATGGACAGGGTCCCCAGATACGCAGTATTTT
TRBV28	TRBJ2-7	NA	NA	CASGYRDARNEQYF	TGTGCCAGCGGATACCGGGACGCTCGAAACGAGCAGTACTTC
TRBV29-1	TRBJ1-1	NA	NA	CSVGWGNTEAFF	TGCAGCGTTGGTTGGGGGAACACTGAAGCTTTCTTT
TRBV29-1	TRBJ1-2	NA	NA	CSVEGRAGFYGYTF	TGCAGCGTTGAGGGAAGGGCGGGTTTTTATGGCTACACCTTC
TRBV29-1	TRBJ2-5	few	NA	CSVGTVQETQYF	TGCAGCGTTGGAACAGTCCAAGAGACCCAGTACTTC
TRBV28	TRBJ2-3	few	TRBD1	CASSSPGQGTDTQYF	TGTGCCAGCAGTTCTCCGGGACAGGGGACAGATACGCAGTATTTT
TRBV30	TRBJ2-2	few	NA	CAWSALSTGELFF	TGTGCCTGGAGTGCACTCAGTACCGGGGAGCTGTTTTTT
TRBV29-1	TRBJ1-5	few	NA	CSALGGWAQPQHF	TGCAGCGCATTAGGAGGATGGGCTCAGCCCCAGCATTTT
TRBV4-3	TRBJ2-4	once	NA	CASSQDRGQLAKNIQYF	TGCGCCAGCAGCCAAGATCGGGGACAACTAGCCAAAAACATTCAGTACTTC
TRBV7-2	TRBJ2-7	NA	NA	CASSLWPDAYEQYF	TGTGCCAGCAGCTTATGGCCCGACGCCTACGAGCAGTACTTC
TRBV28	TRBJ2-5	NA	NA	CASSFVTAKKLQETQYF	TGTGCCAGCAGTTTCGTGACAGCCAAAAAATTACAAGAGACCCAGTACTTC
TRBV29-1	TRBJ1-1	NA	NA	CSVEGRVVGAFF	TGCAGCGTTGAAGGCAGGGTGGTAGGGGCTTTCTTT
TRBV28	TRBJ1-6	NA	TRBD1	CASSQQGRNSPLHF	TGTGCCAGCAGTCAACAGGGGCGGAATTCACCCCTCCACTTT
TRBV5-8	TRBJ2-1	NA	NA	CASSLARVKQFF	TGTGCCAGCAGCTTGGCCCGTGTCAAGCAGTTCTTC
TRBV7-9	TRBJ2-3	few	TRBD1	CASSDFDRGRRLNTQYF	TGTGCCAGCAGCGATTTCGACAGGGGGCGACGGTTGAATACGCAGTATTTT
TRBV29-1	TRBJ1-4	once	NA	CSVKQGANEKLFF	TGCAGCGTCAAACAGGGTGCTAATGAAAAACTGTTTTTT
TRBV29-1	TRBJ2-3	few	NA	CSVDVYEGTQYF	TGCAGCGTTGACGTCTACGAGGGGACGCAGTATTTT
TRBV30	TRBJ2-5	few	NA	CAWSIPGRWQETQYF	TGTGCCTGGAGTATCCCGGGACGCTGGCAAGAGACCCAGTACTTC
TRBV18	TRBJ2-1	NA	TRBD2	CASSPGTTDEQFF	TGTGCCAGCTCACCCGGGACTACCGATGAGCAGTTCTTC
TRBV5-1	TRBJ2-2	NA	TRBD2	CASSSPGLGSSGELFF	TGCGCCAGCAGCTCCCCGGGACTAGGATCAAGCGGGGAGCTGTTTTTT
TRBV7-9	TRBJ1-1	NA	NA	CASSLSGGLQLAFF	TGTGCCAGCAGCTTGAGTGGGGGGCTTCAACTGGCTTTCTTT
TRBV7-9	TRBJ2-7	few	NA	CASSFLQGPSYEQYF	TGTGCCAGCAGCTTCCTCCAGGGACCTTCCTACGAGCAGTACTTC
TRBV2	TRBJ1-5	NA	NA	CASIGDPNQPQHF	TGTGCCAGCATAGGGGACCCGAATCAGCCCCAGCATTTT
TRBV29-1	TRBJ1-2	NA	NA	CSVQFRDVNMLGYTF	TGCAGCGTGCAGTTCCGGGACGTTAATATGTTGGGCTACACCTTC
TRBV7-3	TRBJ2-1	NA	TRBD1	CASSGQGASSEQFF	TGTGCCAGCAGCGGACAGGGGGCCTCGAGTGAGCAGTTCTTC
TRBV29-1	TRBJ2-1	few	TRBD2	CSVDAGGAYNEQFF	TGCAGCGTTGATGCGGGAGGGGCCTACAATGAGCAGTTCTTC
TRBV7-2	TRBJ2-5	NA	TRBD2	CASSLGVGGSWGETQYF	TGTGCCAGCAGCTTAGGTGTCGGCGGGAGTTGGGGGGAGACCCAGTACTTC
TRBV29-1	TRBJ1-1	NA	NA	CASERGNAEAFF	TGTGCCTCGGAGAGGGGGAACGCTGAAGCTTTCTTT
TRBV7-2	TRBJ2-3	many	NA	CASSLEILPRYTQYF	TGTGCCAGCAGCTTAGAAATCCTTCCCCGCTATACGCAGTATTTT
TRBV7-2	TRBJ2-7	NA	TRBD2	CASSSLAVSSYEQYF	TGTGCCAGCAGCTCCCTAGCGGTGAGCTCCTACGAGCAGTACTTC
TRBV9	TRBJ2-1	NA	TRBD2	CASTLHATSGSYNEQFF	TGTGCCAGCACCTTACATGCGACTAGCGGGAGCTACAATGAGCAGTTCTTC
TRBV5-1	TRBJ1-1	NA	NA	CASSLGRDGDEAFF	TGCGCCAGCAGCTTGGGCCGGGACGGGGATGAAGCTTTCTTT
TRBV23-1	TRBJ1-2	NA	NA	CASSPARKTANYGYTF	TGCGCCAGCAGTCCGGCGCGCAAGACAGCTAACTATGGCTACACCTTC
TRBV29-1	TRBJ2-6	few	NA	CSVQSGANVLTF	TGCAGCGTTCAGTCTGGGGCCAACGTCCTGACTTTC
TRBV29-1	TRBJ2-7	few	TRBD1	CSVAVQGALPYEQYF	TGCAGCGTTGCAGTTCAGGGGGCCCTGCCCTACGAGCAGTACTTC
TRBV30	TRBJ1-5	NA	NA	CAWSVDSNQPQHF	TGTGCCTGGAGTGTAGACAGCAATCAGCCCCAGCATTTT
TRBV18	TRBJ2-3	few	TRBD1	CASSPAQGARDTQYF	TGTGCCAGCTCACCGGCACAGGGGGCAAGAGATACGCAGTATTTT
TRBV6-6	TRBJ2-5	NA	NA	CASLGGRETQYF	TGTGCCAGCCTGGGGGGCAGAGAGACCCAGTACTTC
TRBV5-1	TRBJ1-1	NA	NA	CASSPGVLGVEAFF	TGCGCCAGCAGCCCCGGCGTCTTGGGGGTTGAAGCTTTCTTT
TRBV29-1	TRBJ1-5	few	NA	CSVSGTSGNQPQHF	TGCAGCGTTTCCGGGACATCAGGCAATCAGCCCCAGCATTTT
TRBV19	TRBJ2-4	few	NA	CASSNPGDKNIQYF	TGTGCCAGTAGCAATCCCGGGGACAAAAACATTCAGTACTTC
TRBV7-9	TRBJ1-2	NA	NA	CASSLARDYGYTF	TGTGCCAGCAGCTTAGCCAGGGACTATGGCTACACCTTC
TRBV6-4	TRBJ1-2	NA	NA	CASSPSKKDYGYTF	TGTGCCAGCAGCCCTTCAAAGAAGGACTATGGCTACACCTTC
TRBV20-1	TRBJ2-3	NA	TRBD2	CSAIPSGTQYF	TGCAGTGCTATCCCTAGCGGGACGCAGTATTTT